This T cell receptor (beta chain) was sequenced for a study of CD8 T cells in Susac syndrome. After extraction with the RNeasy kit, roughly 0.5 to 1 ug of the RNA was reverse transcribed using random hexamers. Amplification of TCR beta CDR3 used immunoSEQ multiplex PCR across 54 Vbeta and 13 Jbeta. TCRdb itself ran the immunoSEQ multiplex PCR reads through MiXCR, one entry per CDR3 protein. Here the sample spans about 180,000 distinct CDR3 sequences, 85% to 95% being singletons. In blood CD8+ and CD4+ T cells, TCR beta underwent sequencing. TEMRA cells were enriched by FACS, and CD4+ and CD8+ T cells were negatively isolated. The ends were cut back, 0 bases at V and 3 bases at J, with 13 bases in the middle. This CDR3 contains 16 residues. Germline CDR1 and CDR2: SGHKS and YYEKEE (reference sequence). Study-level findings and limits: The study's TCR sequencing and HLA analysis drew on a certain number of individuals. That number was acknowledged as relatively small.

On this clonotype: The antigen is unknown.

Sequencing was carried out using CD8+ T cells from PBMCs. The sequence derives from a human donor with multiple sclerosis. The chain joins TRBV5-5 to TRBJ1-5, with TRBD1 as a possible D gene (5 bases). This CDR3 reads CASSLATQGNNQPQHF. The DNA of the CDR3 is TGTGCCAGCAGCTTGGCCACTCAGGGCAACAATCAGCCCCAGCATTTT.